The next 31 T cell receptor beta chains were all read from a single sample in a study of cytomegalovirus exposure and HLA in healthy donors. PCR involved 60 Vbeta and 13 Jbeta primers. Libraries were prepared by immunoSEQ multiplex PCR; TCRdb keeps only in-frame clonotypes and omits some of them. The profile covers 90,000 to 120,000 clones, with less than 85% appearing a single time and approximately 2.2% taken by the ten largest. Sequencing used PBMCs. These receptors were obtained from a young man in good health and CMV-seronegative.

V and J are TRBV7-6 and TRBJ2-5; 12 nucleotides agree with TRBD1. Matching the DNA end better, TRBJ2-7 makes the J call doubtful. CDR1 and CDR2 from the germline V gene are SGHVS and FNYEAQ. The CDR3 runs 17 residues. CDR3 in amino acids: CASSLVLGDRGLGEQYF. The CDR3 nucleotides read TGTGCCAGCAGCTTAGTATTGGGGGACAGGGGGCTCGGCGAGCAGTACTTC.

The rearrangement uses TRBV19 and TRBJ2-7; D uncertain. Germline V CDR1 and CDR2: LNHDA, SQIVND (reference sequence). This CDR3 comprises 14 residues. V was shortened by 3 bases and J by 0 bases, with 9 bases between the two germline ends. This CDR3 reads CASSIRGPSYEQYF. CDR3 DNA: TGTGCCAGTAGTATCCGAGGCCCCTCCTACGAGCAGTACTTC.

This chain joins TRBV7-8 and TRBJ1-5, with D possibly TRBD1 on 5 matching bases. V lost 5 bases to trimming and J lost 2 bases, with 10 bases between them. Germline-derived CDR1 and CDR2 are SGHVS and FQNEAQ. CDR3 size: 14 residues. CDR3 loop: CASSQGEGNQPQHF. CDR3 bases: TGTGCCAGCAGCCAGGGCGAGGGCAATCAGCCCCAGCATTTT.

The V call is TRBV5-4, the J call TRBJ1-4; 10 nucleotides match TRBD1. V lost 2 bases, J lost 7 bases, and 5 bases stayed unmatched. Germline-derived CDR1 and CDR2 are SGHNT and YYREEE (reference sequence). The CDR3 totals 15 residues. For the CDR3, the DNA is TGTGCCAGCAGCTTCGACAGGGGGCACGGTGAAAAACTGTTTTTT. It translates to CASSFDRGHGEKLFF.

The chain's CDR3 is CASSAIDRVIGEQYF. CDR3 sequence (DNA): TGTGCCAGCAGCGCAATCGACAGGGTAATCGGCGAGCAGTACTTC. The chain joins TRBV5-6 to TRBJ2-7, with TRBD1 matching 7 bases. The V and J ends lost 4 bases and 6 bases, in that order; junction bases with no gene match: 13. Germline CDR1 is SGHDT and CDR2 is YYEEEE. CDR3 length: 15 residues.

In its sample, this clone was seen once. V gene TRBV11-3 combines with J gene TRBJ2-1; D gene unclear. Trimming shortened V by 5 bases and J by 7 bases, and 12 bases separated the two germline ends. Per the germline V gene, CDR1 is SGHNT and CDR2 is YENEEA. The CDR3 is 13 residues long. CDR3 nucleotides: TGTGCCAGCAGCGTAGTACATGGTAATGAGCAGTTCTTC. Its protein is CASSVVHGNEQFF.

V is TRBV6-1 and J is TRBJ2-3, with 7 bases lining up with TRBD2. The ends lost 6 bases at V and 8 bases at J; junction bases unmatched: 14. The V gene's germline CDR1 is MNHNS and CDR2 SASEGT. CDR3 length equals 15 residues. The CDR3 DNA reads TGTGCCAGCAGCCCCAAAAGCGGGGAAACTCGTACGCAGTATTTT. Protein: CASSPKSGETRTQYF.

In this sample, this clone turned up a few times. This chain connects TRBV6-5 to TRBJ1-2; D is possibly TRBD1 (6 bases). V lost 10 bases and J lost 2, with 17 bases in between. The CDR3 covers 14 residues. Germline-derived CDR1 and CDR2 are MNHEY and SVGAGI. The CDR3 spells CATGGQKTNYGYTF. The CDR3 DNA sequence: TGTGCCACCGGGGGGCAGAAAACGAACTATGGCTACACCTTC.

J is TRBJ2-2 and V is TRBV7-9, with 8 bases lining up with TRBD1. This CDR3 region has 17 residues. CDR1 and CDR2 from the germline V gene are SEHNR and FQNEAQ (reference sequence). V lost 0 bases to trimming and J lost 5 bases; unmatched junction nucleotides: 8. CDR3: CASSLAQGASGTGELFF. The DNA of the CDR3 is TGTGCCAGCAGCTTAGCGCAGGGGGCGAGTGGGACCGGGGAGCTGTTTTTT.

The V and J genes are TRBV7-2 and TRBJ1-2; D not resolved. The V and J ends lost 1 base and 4 bases respectively, with 13 bases between them. The CDR3 extends over 15 amino acids. The germline V gene has CDR1 SGHTA and CDR2 FQGNSA. The CDR3 DNA sequence: TGTGCCAGCAGCTTAGTGAAGTTTTCCAGCTATGGCTACACCTTC. Encoded protein: CASSLVKFSSYGYTF.

Relative to its sample, this clone is medium-sized. V usage is TRBV5-3 and J usage is TRBJ2-7; possible D gene TRBD2, 6 bases. TRBV5-3 is an ORF for which the function is uncertain. CDR3 length: 14 residues. V dropped 4 bases and J dropped 7 bases, with 18 bases sitting between them. The CDR3 DNA sequence: TGTGCCAGAAGCCGGGGGTACTCCAGAGGGGAGCAGTACTTC. As protein: CARSRGYSRGEQYF.

The gene calls are TRBV7-2 and TRBJ1-5; D is uncertain. Germline CDR1 and CDR2: SGHTA and FQGNSA. The CDR3 has 17 residues. V lost 5 bases to trimming and J lost 3 bases, with 20 bases between them. CDR3 protein: CASSPSVPDGYNQPQHF. The CDR3 nucleotides read TGTGCCAGCAGCCCCTCAGTCCCTGACGGGTACAATCAGCCCCAGCATTTT.

This chain uses TRBV6-1 with TRBJ1-3; D remains ambiguous. The V and J ends lost 8 bases and 9 bases respectively, with 17 bases between them. This CDR3 has 13 amino acids. Looked up from germline, CDR1 is MNHNS and CDR2 is SASEGT. The CDR3 nucleotides read TGTGCCAGCGTTCCCCCAGTACCACGCACCATATATTTT. It yields the protein CASVPPVPRTIYF.

The genes are TRBV5-4 and TRBJ2-3; TRBD2 matches 7 bases. In germline, CDR1 is SGHNT, CDR2 YYREEE (reference sequence). The CDR3 consists of 17 residues. Losses at the gene ends were 3 bases for V and 3 bases for J; bases not matched to a gene: 13. CDR3 nucleotides: TGTGCCAGCAGCTCGCCGACTAGCCCCTTCGGTACAGATACGCAGTATTTT. Its protein is CASSSPTSPFGTDTQYF.

The chain uses TRBV9 and TRBJ2-2; 9 bases align to TRBD1. Germline values: CDR1 SGDLS, CDR2 YYNGEE. V lost 4 bases to trimming and J lost 6 bases; unmatched junction nucleotides: 4. This CDR3 is built from 14 residues. The CDR3 DNA reads TGTGCCAGCAGCAGGACAGGGGACCCCGGGGAGCTGTTTTTT. It is translated as CASSRTGDPGELFF.

The chain uses TRBV7-6 and TRBJ1-4; D remains ambiguous. CDR3 length: 16 residues. V shed 3 bases and J shed 4 bases, with 15 bases lying between them. Per the germline V gene, CDR1 is SGHVS and CDR2 is FNYEAQ. The CDR3 nucleotides read TGTGCCAGCAGCTTGGAAGACGGACTTATTAATGAAAAACTGTTTTTT. Translation: CASSLEDGLINEKLFF.

Details on this clone: Other DNA sequences in this sample translate to the same CDR3. The chain is built from TRBV6-6 and TRBJ1-2; D not resolved. Deletions cut 0 bases from V and 8 bases from J, with 4 bases between. Germline CDR1 and CDR2: MNHNY and SVGAGI (reference sequence). This CDR3 spans 11 amino acids. The CDR3 is CASSYSQGYTF. CDR3 DNA: TGTGCCAGCAGTTACTCCCAGGGCTACACCTTC.

The V and J genes are TRBV5-1 and TRBJ1-2; D remains ambiguous. Germline lookup yields CDR1 SGHRS and CDR2 YFSETQ. V was pared by 5 bases and J by 4 bases, with 15 bases between. The CDR3 sequence is 14 residues long. This CDR3 reads CASRDTPLSYGYTF. As DNA, the CDR3 is TGCGCCAGCAGAGACACCCCCTTAAGCTATGGCTACACCTTC.

The rearrangement joins TRBV18 to TRBJ2-3; D ambiguous. Germline CDR1 KGHSH, CDR2 LQKENI. This CDR3 is 12 amino acids long. Trimming shortened V by 6 bases and J by 0 bases, and 4 bases separated the two germline ends. For the CDR3, the DNA is TGTGCCAGCTCGTCTAGCACAGATACGCAGTATTTT. Its translation is CASSSSTDTQYF.

In its sample, this clone was seen once. The CDR3 DNA reads TGTGCCAGCAGTCCTATAGTTGTTGAGACCCAGTACTTC. This sequence encodes CASSPIVVETQYF. This chain links TRBV11-1 with TRBJ2-5; no clear D gene. Germline CDR1 and CDR2: SGHAT and FQDESV (reference sequence). CDR3 length: 13 amino acids. Trimming removed 6 bases from V and 5 bases from J, with 13 bases in between.

About this clone: One junction end disagrees with the germline gene, perhaps due to a read error. This rearrangement joins TRBV7-9 to TRBJ1-1; possibly TRBD1 for D (5 bases). The CDR3 loop spans 13 amino acids. Germline V CDR1 and CDR2: SEHNR, FQNEAQ (reference sequence). The CDR3 coding sequence is TGTGCCAGCGGCTTCGGGGGGAACACTGAAGCTTTCTTT. Protein product: CASGFGGNTEAFF.

The V gene is TRBV18, the J gene TRBJ1-2; D not resolved. Trimming shortened V by 2 bases and J by 0 bases, and 10 bases separated the two germline ends. The CDR3 totals 15 residues. In germline, CDR1 is KGHSH, CDR2 LQKENI. The CDR3 DNA sequence: TGTGCCAGCTCACCAGACAAGATAGCTAACTATGGCTACACCTTC. It yields the protein CASSPDKIANYGYTF.

The J gene is TRBJ1-5, the V gene TRBV5-6; D is undetermined. CDR1 and CDR2 (germline): SGHDT, YYEEEE. The CDR3 runs 14 residues. Trimming shortened V by 0 bases and J by 2 bases, and 6 bases separated the two germline ends. The CDR3 DNA reads TGTGCCAGCAGCTTGGGCGGCGGCAATCAGCCCCAGCATTTT. Translating it yields CASSLGGGNQPQHF.

This chain connects TRBV7-6 to TRBJ2-1; no clear D. The germline V gene has CDR1 SGHVS and CDR2 FNYEAQ. The length of the CDR3 is 14 residues. V lost 5 bases to trimming and J lost 7 bases, with 15 bases between them. The CDR3 protein is CASSPLASFNEQFF. In DNA form, the CDR3 reads TGTGCCAGCAGCCCCCTTGCGTCCTTTAATGAGCAGTTCTTC.

The chain has TRBV6-5 and TRBJ2-1; 7 nucleotides align to TRBD1. Looked up from germline, CDR1 is MNHEY and CDR2 is SVGAGI. The junction had 2 bases not matched to a gene; V was cut back by 4 bases and J by 2 bases. This CDR3 has 14 amino acids. CDR3 amino acids: CASSSGQAYNEQFF. For the CDR3, the DNA is TGTGCCAGCAGTTCCGGACAGGCCTACAATGAGCAGTTCTTC.

V usage is TRBV4-3 and J usage is TRBJ2-1; 9 nucleotides line up with TRBD1. This CDR3 is 13 amino acids long. Unmatched junction bases numbered 7, after V lost 4 bases and J lost 12 bases. Germline lookup yields CDR1 LGHNA and CDR2 YSLEER. CDR3 region: CASSRGQGQRQFF. DNA of the CDR3: TGCGCCAGCAGCCGGGGACAGGGTCAACGGCAGTTCTTC.

This chain links TRBV19 with TRBJ2-3, with 7 bases lining up with TRBD2. With V trimmed by 5 bases and J by 0 bases, 8 bases remained unmatched. Germline values: CDR1 LNHDA, CDR2 SQIVND (reference sequence). This CDR3 region has 16 residues. The DNA of the CDR3 is TGTGCCAGTAGTGGGCGGGGGTCCACTAGCACAGATACGCAGTATTTT. It codes for CASSGRGSTSTDTQYF.

The V call is TRBV28, the J call TRBJ2-5; TRBD2 agrees at 7 bases. Germline V lookup: CDR1 MDHEN, CDR2 SYDVKM. The ends lost 4 bases at V and 4 bases at J; junction bases unmatched: 15. This CDR3 has 17 amino acids. DNA of the CDR3: TGTGCCAGCAGTTACCTCCCGGGGTCGGGGGGAGGAGAGACCCAGTACTTC. Protein product: CASSYLPGSGGGETQYF.

The genes are TRBV18 and TRBJ1-6; D is undetermined. The CDR3 extends over 14 amino acids. Germline CDR1 is KGHSH and CDR2 is LQKENI. The ends were cut back, 3 bases at V and 14 bases at J, with 17 bases in the middle. The CDR3 here is CASSPPSDSGSLHF. CDR3 in DNA: TGTGCCAGCTCACCTCCGTCGGACTCGGGGTCCCTCCACTTT.

CDR3 in DNA: TGCAGCGTGGGTGGGGGGGGCGAACAGCCCCAGCATTTT. The encoded protein is CSVGGGGEQPQHF. V gene TRBV29-1 combines with J gene TRBJ1-5; tentatively, D is TRBD1 (6 bases). This CDR3 has 13 residues. V lost 6 bases to trimming and J lost 7 bases, with 16 bases between them. The germline V gene has CDR1 SQVTM and CDR2 ANQGSEA.

V is TRBV5-6 and J is TRBJ2-5; tentative D call: TRBD1 (5 bases). Near its end, the DNA agrees better with TRBJ2-7, so the J call may be wrong. CDR1 and CDR2 from the germline V gene are SGHDT and YYEEEE. CDR3 size: 13 residues. The CDR3 here is CASSGRVTYEQYF. CDR3 nucleotide sequence: TGTGCCAGCAGCGGCAGGGTTACCTACGAGCAGTACTTC.